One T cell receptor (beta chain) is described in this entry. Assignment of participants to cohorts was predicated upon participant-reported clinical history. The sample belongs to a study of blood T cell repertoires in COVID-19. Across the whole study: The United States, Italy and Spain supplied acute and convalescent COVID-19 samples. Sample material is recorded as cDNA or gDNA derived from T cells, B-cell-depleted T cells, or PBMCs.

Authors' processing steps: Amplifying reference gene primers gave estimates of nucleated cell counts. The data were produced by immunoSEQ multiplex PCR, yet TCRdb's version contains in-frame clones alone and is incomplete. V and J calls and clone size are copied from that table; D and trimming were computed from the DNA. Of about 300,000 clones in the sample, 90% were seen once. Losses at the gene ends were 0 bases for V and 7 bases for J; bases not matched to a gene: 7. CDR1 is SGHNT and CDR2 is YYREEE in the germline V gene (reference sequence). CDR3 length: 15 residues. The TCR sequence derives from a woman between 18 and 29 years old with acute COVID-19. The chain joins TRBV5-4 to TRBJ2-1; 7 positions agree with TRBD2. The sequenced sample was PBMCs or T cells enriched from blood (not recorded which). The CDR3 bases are TGTGCCAGCAGCTTGGATGCGGGAGTGTCGAATGAGCAGTTCTTC. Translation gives CASSLDAGVSNEQFF.